The 3 T cell receptor beta chains in this list originate from one sample, sequenced in a study of blood T cell repertoires in COVID-19. Profiling relied on immunoSEQ multiplex PCR, and the TCRdb table lists in-frame clones only, not all of them. The sample has about 97,000 clones, about 92% seen once. The specimen was peripheral blood. Source of these receptors: a man in his forties or fifties with active COVID-19.

The chain combines TRBV27 with TRBJ2-3; D ambiguous. Germline V gene sequence: CDR1 MNHEY, CDR2 SMNVEV (reference sequence). The CDR3 spans 14 residues. V gave up 2 bases and J gave up 4 bases, with 10 bases separating them. The CDR3 here is CASSLLSSADTQYF. The CDR3 region has the DNA TGTGCCAGCAGTTTACTTAGCTCGGCAGATACGCAGTATTTT.

This clone has more than one count but fewer than ten. The rearrangement links TRBV7-8 to TRBJ2-7; 8 bases line up with TRBD2. CDR1 and CDR2 from the germline V gene are SGHVS and FQNEAQ. CDR3 length equals 17 residues. V shed 3 bases, J shed 5 bases, and the junction held 15 bases outside the gene matches. As DNA, the CDR3 is TGTGCCAGCAGCTTCAGATTGCTCCGCGGGAGGCCCCACGAGCAGTACTTC. This encodes CASSFRLLRGRPHEQYF.

V and J are TRBV28 and TRBJ1-6; D not certain. The CDR3 spans 16 residues. With 3 bases removed from V and 7 bases from J, the gap between germline ends came to 16 bases. Germline CDR1 and CDR2: MDHEN and SYDVKM. As DNA, the CDR3 is TGTGCCAGCAGTTTTATACAGCCCGACAACAATTCACCCCTCCACTTT. Residues: CASSFIQPDNNSPLHF.